This section outlines one T cell receptor (beta chain) sequence together with its context. Its antigen is not identified. TCRdb used MiXCR to reprocess the reads, holding one entry per CDR3 protein. This table has over 150,000 distinct CDR3 sequences, approximately 19% appearing once. This sample is part of a study of T cell repertoires in cytomegalovirus infection. Study-level information: Based on public TCR beta signatures, there were indications of CMV infection and of a matching HLA type.

Study-level points and caveats: Dominating the ex vivo response were HLA-C-restricted CMV-specific TCR beta clonotypes. Summed public TCR beta family frequency identified CMV carriers bearing the relevant HLA.

The clonotype comes from a human donor in good health (CMV status not recorded). Some clones in this sample may be carry-over from other donors' samples. The sequenced material came from PBMCs.

The CDR3 reads CASSSQAYYEQYF. In DNA, the CDR3 is TGTGCCAGTAGTTCCCAGGCCTACTACGAGCAGTACTTC. The chain is built from TRBV19 and TRBJ2-7; D gene uncertain. This CDR3 region has 13 residues. Between the trimmed V and J ends, which lost 5 bases and 3 bases, there was a span of 11 bases. Germline loops: CDR1 LNHDA, CDR2 SQIVND (reference sequence).